What follows describes a single TCR beta chain. Antigen: not known. The data were taken from a study of monozygotic twins with cystic fibrosis. Germline CDR1 and CDR2: KGHSH and LQKENI. The CDR3 sequence is 16 residues long. Trimming pared 0 bases from V and 4 bases from J, leaving 15 bases between. TCRdb's copy holds only in-frame clones and misses some; the assay was immunoSEQ multiplex PCR. The table lists approximately 24,000 clones, more than 75% of them singletons. Study-wide findings and caveats: Median Simpson clonality of approximately 0.0091 suggested naive T cells predominated. J usage was most co-twin-similar in 8 of 16 pairs, V in 13. Monozygotic CF twin pairs shared significantly more nucleotide-identical clonotypes than unrelated CF individuals did. Age, concordance and disease severity did not associate with shared CDR3 numbers.

The sequence was collected from a woman in her thirties with cystic fibrosis. The chain has TRBV18 and TRBJ2-5, with D possibly TRBD2 on 7 matching bases. The specimen was blood. This CDR3 reads CASSPPGGARGETQYF. The CDR3 DNA is TGTGCCAGCTCACCACCGGGGGGGGCCAGAGGAGAGACCCAGTACTTC.